The clone carrying this TCR beta chain was observed a few times. Its specificity is not known. The library was made from cDNA and included unique molecular identifiers. TCRdb passed the PCR reads through MiXCR, listing each CDR3 protein once. Of 820,000 or so distinct CDR3 sequences detected, roughly 50% appear once; the ten largest clones hold over 4%. These data are taken from a study of post-analysis software for immune sequencing data. Study conclusions and caveats: Five TRBV segments were more frequent in patients than controls; TRBV5-6, TRBV5-1 and TRBV20-1 belonged to this group.

The CDR3 is 12 residues long. V lost 6 bases, J lost 2 bases, and 7 bases lay in between. The receptor's source is a girl between 5 and 17 years old with multiple sclerosis. The specimen sequenced was blood. The chain links TRBV12-3 or TRBV12-4 to TRBJ1-2; D uncertain. The CDR3 nucleotides read TGTGCCAGCAGCATAGAGAACTATGGCTACACCTTC. The encoded protein is CASSIENYGYTF.